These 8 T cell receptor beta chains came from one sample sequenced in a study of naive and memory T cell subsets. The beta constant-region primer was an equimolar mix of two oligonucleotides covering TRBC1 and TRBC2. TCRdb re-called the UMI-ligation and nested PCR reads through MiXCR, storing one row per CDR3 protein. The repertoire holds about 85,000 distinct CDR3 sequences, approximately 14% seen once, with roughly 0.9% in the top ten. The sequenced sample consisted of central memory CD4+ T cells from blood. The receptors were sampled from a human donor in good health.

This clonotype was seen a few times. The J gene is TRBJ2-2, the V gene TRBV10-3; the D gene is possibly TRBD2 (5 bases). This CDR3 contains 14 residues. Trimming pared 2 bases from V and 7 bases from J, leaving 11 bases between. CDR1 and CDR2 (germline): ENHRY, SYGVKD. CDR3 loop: CAISEPPTSGELFF. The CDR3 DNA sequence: TGTGCCATCAGTGAGCCCCCCACTAGCGGGGAGCTGTTTTTT.

This CDR3 reads CASSFLSTHARAGDEQFF. DNA of the CDR3: TGTGCCAGCAGCTTTCTCTCTACGCACGCTCGGGCGGGGGATGAGCAGTTCTTC. The gene calls are TRBV7-2 and TRBJ2-1; 7 bases map to TRBD2. There are 18 residues in the CDR3. J gave up 8 bases and V 3 bases, and 19 bases lay outside the gene matches. Germline values: CDR1 SGHTA, CDR2 FQGNSA.

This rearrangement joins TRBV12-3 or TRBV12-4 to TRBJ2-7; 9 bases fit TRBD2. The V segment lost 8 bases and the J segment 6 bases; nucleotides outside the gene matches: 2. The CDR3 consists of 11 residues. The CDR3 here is CASGLAIEQYF. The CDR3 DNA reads TGTGCCAGCGGACTAGCGATCGAGCAGTACTTC.

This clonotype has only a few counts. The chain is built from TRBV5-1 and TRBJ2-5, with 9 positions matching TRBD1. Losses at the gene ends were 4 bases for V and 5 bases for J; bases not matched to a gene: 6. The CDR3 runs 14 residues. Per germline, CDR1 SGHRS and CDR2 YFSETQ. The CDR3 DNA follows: TGCGCCAGCAGCCCCGGACAGGGGACGGAGACCCAGTACTTC. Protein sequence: CASSPGQGTETQYF.

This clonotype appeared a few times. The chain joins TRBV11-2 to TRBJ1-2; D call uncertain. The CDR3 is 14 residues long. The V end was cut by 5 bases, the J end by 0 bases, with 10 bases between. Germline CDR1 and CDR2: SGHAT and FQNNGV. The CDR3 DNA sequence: TGTGCCAGCAGCCCCTTTCCGGCTAACTATGGCTACACCTTC. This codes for CASSPFPANYGYTF.

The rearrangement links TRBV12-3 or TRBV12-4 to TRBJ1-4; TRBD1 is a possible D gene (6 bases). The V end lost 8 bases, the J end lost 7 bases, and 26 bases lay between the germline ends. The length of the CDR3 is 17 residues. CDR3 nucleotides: TGTGCCAGCGGTAAACCCCACGGGGGGGGCTCTATTGAAAAACTGTTTTTT. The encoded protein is CASGKPHGGGSIEKLFF.

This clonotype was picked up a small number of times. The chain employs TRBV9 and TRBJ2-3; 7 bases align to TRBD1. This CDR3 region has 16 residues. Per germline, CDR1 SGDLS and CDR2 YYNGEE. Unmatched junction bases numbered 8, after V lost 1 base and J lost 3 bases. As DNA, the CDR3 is TGTGCCAGCAGCGTAACTACAGGGGCAAGAACAGATACGCAGTATTTT. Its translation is CASSVTTGARTDTQYF.

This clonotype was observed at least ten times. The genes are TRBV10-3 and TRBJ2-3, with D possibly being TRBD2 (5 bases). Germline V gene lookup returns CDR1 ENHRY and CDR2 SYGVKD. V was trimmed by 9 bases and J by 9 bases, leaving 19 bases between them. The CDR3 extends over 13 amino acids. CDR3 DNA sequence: TGTGCCATGGTGGACGGGATCACTGGGACGCAGTATTTT. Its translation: CAMVDGITGTQYF.